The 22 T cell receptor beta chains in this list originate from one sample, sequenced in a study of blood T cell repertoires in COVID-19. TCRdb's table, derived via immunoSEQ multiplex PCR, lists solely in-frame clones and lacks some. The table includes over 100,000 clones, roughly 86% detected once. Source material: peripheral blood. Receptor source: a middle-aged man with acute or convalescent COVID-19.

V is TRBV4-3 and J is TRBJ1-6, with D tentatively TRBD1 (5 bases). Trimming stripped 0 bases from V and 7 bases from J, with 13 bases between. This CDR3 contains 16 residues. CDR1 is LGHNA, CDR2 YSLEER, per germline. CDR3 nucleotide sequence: TGCGCCAGCAGCCAAGATAGGGGAAATAGGAATTCACCCCTCCACTTT. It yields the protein CASSQDRGNRNSPLHF.

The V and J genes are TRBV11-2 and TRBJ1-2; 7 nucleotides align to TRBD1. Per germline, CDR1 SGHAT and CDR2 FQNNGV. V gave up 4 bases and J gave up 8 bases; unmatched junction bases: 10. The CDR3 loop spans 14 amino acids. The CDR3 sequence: CASSSATGAEGYTF. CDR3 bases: TGTGCCAGCAGCTCAGCCACAGGGGCTGAGGGCTACACCTTC.

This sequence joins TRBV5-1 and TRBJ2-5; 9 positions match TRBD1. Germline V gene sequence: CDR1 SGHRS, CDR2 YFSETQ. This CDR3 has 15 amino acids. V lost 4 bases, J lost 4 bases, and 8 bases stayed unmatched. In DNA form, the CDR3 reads TGCGCCAGCAGCAACTCACAGGGGGCGGGAGAGACCCAGTACTTC. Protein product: CASSNSQGAGETQYF. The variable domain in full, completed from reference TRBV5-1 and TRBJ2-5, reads KAGVTQTPRYLIKTRGQQVTLSCSPISGHRSVSWYQQTPGQGLQFLFEYFSETQRNKGNFPGRFSGRQFSNSRSEMNVSTLELGDSALYLCASSNSQGAGETQYFGPGTRLLVL.

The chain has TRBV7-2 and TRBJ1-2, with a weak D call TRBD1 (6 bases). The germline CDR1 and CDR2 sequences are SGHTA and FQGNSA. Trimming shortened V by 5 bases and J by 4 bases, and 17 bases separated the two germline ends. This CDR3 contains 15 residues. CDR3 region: CASSARQAGFYGYTF. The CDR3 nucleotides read TGTGCCAGCAGCGCCAGACAGGCCGGTTTCTATGGCTACACCTTC.

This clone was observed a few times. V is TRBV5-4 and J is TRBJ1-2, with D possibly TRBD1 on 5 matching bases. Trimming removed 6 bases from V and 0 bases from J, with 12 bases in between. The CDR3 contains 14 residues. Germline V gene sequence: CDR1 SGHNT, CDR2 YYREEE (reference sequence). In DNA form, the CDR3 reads TGTGCCAGCATGGGCAGGGCTACTAACTATGGCTACACCTTC. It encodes CASMGRATNYGYTF.

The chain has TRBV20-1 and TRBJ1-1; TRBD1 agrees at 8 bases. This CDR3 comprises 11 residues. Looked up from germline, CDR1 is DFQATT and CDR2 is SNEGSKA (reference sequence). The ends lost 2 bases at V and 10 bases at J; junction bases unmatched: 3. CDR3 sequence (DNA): TGCAGTGCTAGAATCAGGGGGCGAGCTTTCTTT. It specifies CSARIRGRAFF.

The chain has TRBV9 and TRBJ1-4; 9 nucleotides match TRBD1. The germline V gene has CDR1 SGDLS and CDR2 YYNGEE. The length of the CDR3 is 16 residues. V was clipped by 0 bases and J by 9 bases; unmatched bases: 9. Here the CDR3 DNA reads TGTGCCAGCAGCGTAGAGGCCGGGACAGGGCCGAAAAAACTGTTTTTT. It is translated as CASSVEAGTGPKKLFF.

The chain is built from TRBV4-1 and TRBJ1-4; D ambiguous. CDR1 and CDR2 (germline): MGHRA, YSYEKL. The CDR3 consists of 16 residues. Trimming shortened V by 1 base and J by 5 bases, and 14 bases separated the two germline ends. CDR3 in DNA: TGCGCCAGCAGCCAAGGGCGGCAACGGAGGAATGAAAAACTGTTTTTT. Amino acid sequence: CASSQGRQRRNEKLFF.

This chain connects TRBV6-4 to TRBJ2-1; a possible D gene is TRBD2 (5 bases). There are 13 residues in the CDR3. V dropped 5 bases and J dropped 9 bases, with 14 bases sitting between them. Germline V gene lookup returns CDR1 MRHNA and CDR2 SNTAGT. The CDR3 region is CASSPTDLGEQFF. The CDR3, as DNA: TGTGCCAGCAGTCCTACGGACTTGGGTGAGCAGTTCTTC.

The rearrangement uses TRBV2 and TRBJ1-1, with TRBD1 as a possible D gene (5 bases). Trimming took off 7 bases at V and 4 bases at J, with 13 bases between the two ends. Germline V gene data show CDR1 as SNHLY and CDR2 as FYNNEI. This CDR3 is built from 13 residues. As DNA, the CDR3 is TGTGCCAGCATCGACAGATTAGCCACTGAAGCTTTCTTT. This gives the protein CASIDRLATEAFF.

The CDR3: CASSLRREDGYTF. The DNA for the CDR3 is TGTGCCAGCAGCTTACGCAGGGAGGATGGCTACACCTTC. The chain joins TRBV7-9 to TRBJ1-2; tentative D call: TRBD1 (5 bases). The CDR3 extends over 13 amino acids. Germline CDR1 SEHNR, CDR2 FQNEAQ (reference sequence). V lost 2 bases to trimming and J lost 6 bases, with 10 bases between them. Together with reference TRBV7-9 and TRBJ1-2, the CDR3 gives the full variable domain: DTGVSQNPRHKITKRGQNVTFRCDPISEHNRLYWYRQTLGQGPEFLTYFQNEAQLEKSRLLSDRFSAERPKGSFSTLEIQRTEQGDSAMYLCASSLRREDGYTFGSGTRLTVV.

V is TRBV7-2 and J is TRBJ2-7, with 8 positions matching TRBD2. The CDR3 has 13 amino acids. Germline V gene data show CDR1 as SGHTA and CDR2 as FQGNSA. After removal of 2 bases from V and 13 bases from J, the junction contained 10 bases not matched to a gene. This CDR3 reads CASSLTYSGTSYF. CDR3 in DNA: TGTGCCAGCAGCTTAACCTACTCCGGGACTAGTTACTTC.

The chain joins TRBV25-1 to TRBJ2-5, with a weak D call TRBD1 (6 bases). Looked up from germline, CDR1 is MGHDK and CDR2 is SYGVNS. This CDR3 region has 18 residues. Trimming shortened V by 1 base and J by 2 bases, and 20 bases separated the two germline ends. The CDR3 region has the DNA TGTGCCAGCAGTGAATCGAGGGTACAGGGCCAAAATCAAGAGACCCAGTACTTC. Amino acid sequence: CASSESRVQGQNQETQYF.

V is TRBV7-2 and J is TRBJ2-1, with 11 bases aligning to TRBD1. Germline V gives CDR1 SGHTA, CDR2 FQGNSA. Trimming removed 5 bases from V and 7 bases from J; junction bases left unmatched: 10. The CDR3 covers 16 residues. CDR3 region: CASSRPGTGGRNEQFF. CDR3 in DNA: TGTGCCAGCAGCCGTCCCGGGACAGGGGGGAGGAATGAGCAGTTCTTC.

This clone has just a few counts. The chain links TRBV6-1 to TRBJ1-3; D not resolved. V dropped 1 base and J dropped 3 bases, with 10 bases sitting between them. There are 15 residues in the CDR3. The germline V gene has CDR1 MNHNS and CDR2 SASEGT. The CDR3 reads CASSEVVYSGNTIYF. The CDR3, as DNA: TGTGCCAGCAGTGAAGTGGTTTACAGTGGAAACACCATATATTTT.

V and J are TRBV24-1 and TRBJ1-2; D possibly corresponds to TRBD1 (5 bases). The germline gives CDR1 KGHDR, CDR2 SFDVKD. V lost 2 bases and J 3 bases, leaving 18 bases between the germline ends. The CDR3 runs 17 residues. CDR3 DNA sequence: TGTGCCACCAGTGATTCCCGCGGCGGGGGATCACACTATGGCTACACCTTC. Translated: CATSDSRGGGSHYGYTF.

CDR3 DNA sequence: TGCAGCGTTGGGCAGACAACCTACGAGCAGTACTTC. This encodes CSVGQTTYEQYF. The rearrangement uses TRBV29-1 and TRBJ2-7; D call uncertain. Germline V gene sequence: CDR1 SQVTM, CDR2 ANQGSEA. Between the trimmed V and J ends, which lost 4 bases and 2 bases, there was a span of 9 bases. The CDR3 has 12 amino acids.

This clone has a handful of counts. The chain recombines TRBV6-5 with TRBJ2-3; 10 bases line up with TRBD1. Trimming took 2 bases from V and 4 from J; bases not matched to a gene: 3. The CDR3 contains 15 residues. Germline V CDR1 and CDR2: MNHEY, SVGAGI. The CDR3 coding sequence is TGTGCCAGCAGTTACGGGGACAGGGGTCCAGATACGCAGTATTTT. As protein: CASSYGDRGPDTQYF.

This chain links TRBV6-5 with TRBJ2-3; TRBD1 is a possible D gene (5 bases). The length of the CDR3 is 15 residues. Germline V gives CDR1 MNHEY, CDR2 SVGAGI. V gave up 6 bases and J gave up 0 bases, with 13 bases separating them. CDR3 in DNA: TGTGCCAGCAGAACAGGTCCAGCTAGCACAGATACGCAGTATTTT. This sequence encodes CASRTGPASTDTQYF.

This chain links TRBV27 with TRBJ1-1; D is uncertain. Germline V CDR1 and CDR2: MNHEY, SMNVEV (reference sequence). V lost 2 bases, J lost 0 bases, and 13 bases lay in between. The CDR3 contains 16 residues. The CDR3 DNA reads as TGTGCCAGCAGTTTACGGTTGGCGGGGATGAACACTGAAGCTTTCTTT. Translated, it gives CASSLRLAGMNTEAFF.

CDR3 loop: CASSRGLEGETQYF. The CDR3 DNA reads as TGTGCCAGCAGCCGGGGACTGGAGGGGGAGACCCAGTACTTC. The chain is built from TRBV6-5 and TRBJ2-5; tentatively, D is TRBD2 (6 bases). The CDR3 is 14 residues long. Germline loops: CDR1 MNHEY, CDR2 SVGAGI. V lost 6 bases, J lost 5 bases, and 16 bases lay in between.

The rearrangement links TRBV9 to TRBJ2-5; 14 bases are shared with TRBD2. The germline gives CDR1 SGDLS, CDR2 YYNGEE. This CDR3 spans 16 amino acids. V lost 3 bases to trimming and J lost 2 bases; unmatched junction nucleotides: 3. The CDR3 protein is CASSGGTSGRQETQYF. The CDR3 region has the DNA TGTGCCAGCAGCGGGGGGACTAGCGGGAGACAAGAGACCCAGTACTTC.